This T cell receptor beta chain was found in a study of blood T cell repertoires in COVID-19. Study information: The origin of the acute and convalescent COVID-19 samples was the United States, Italy and Spain. Nucleic acid was either cDNA or gDNA, and it came from T cells, B-cell-depleted T cells, or PBMCs.

V was clipped by 4 bases and J by 2 bases; unmatched bases: 4. CDR3 length equals 14 residues. CDR1 is SGHNT and CDR2 is YYREEE in the germline V gene (reference sequence). This clone was recorded once. Per the original methods: Reference gene primer amplification in the assay estimated nucleated cell counts. The protocol was immunoSEQ multiplex PCR, while the TCRdb copy is restricted to in-frame clones and leaves out a portion. V, J and clone size reflect that table, while D and trimming were determined from the DNA. The top ten clones hold roughly 2% of a sample with 75,000 to 90,000 clones, 91% of them seen once.

The rearrangement links TRBV5-4 to TRBJ1-2, with 8 bases lining up with TRBD1. The receptor was derived from a woman aged 45-65 years in a cohort sampled during active COVID-19. The sample was peripheral blood. CDR3 DNA: TGTGCCAGCAGCGGAAACAGGGGGAACTATGGCTACACCTTC. This sequence encodes CASSGNRGNYGYTF.